Listed below are T cell receptor beta chains from one sample, sequenced in a study of T cell changes during pregnancy in multiple sclerosis. Repertoires were generated with immunoSEQ multiplex PCR, while TCRdb's copy carries only in-frame clones and drops some. The sample records 36,000 or so clones, approximately 90% being singletons. Material: CD8+ T cells from peripheral blood mononuclear cells, obtained in the third trimester of pregnancy. Source of these receptors: a female donor with multiple sclerosis, enrolled in a pregnancy study. CDR3s include the opening cysteine and the closing phenylalanine or tryptophan. The order of the fields is J gene, CDR3 length, V gene, clone size, D gene, CDR3 DNA, CDR3 protein. A D gene is named only where the DNA matches it firmly. Clone size, where shown, is once, few, many, or a class for clones that have expanded.

TRBJ2-3 17 TRBV15 . TRBD2 TGTGCCACCAGCGATCCGGGACTAGCGGGGGGGGTAGATACGCAGTATTTT CATSDPGLAGGVDTQYF
TRBJ1-6 16 TRBV6-6 . TRBD1 TGTGCCAGCAGTTCGGCACAGGGGAGATTTATTTCACCCCTCCACTTT CASSSAQGRFISPLHF
TRBJ2-7 13 TRBV6-1 few TRBD2 TGTGCCAGCAACCGGGGCGGGAGCTACGAGCAGTACTTC CASNRGGSYEQYF
TRBJ1-6 13 TRBV27 few . TGTGCCAGTAGAGGACTGACTAATTCACCCCTCCACTTT CASRGLTNSPLHF
TRBJ2-5 15 TRBV5-4 . . TGCGCCAGCAGCTTTTTCCCGGGTCAGACGGAGACCCAGTACTTC CASSFFPGQTETQYF
TRBJ1-6 17 TRBV7-9 . . TGTGCCAGCAGCTTAGGAGTCCCCCGCTCCTATAATTCACCCCTCCACTTT CASSLGVPRSYNSPLHF
TRBJ2-1 16 TRBV27 . TRBD2 TGTGCCAGCAGTTCCACGGACTGGCGGGGGAACAATGAGCAGTTCTTC CASSSTDWRGNNEQFF
TRBJ1-5 15 TRBV2 medium-sized . TGTGCCAGCAGTGTCAGGGCCGACGATTATCAGCCCCAGCATTTT CASSVRADDYQPQHF
TRBJ2-7 14 TRBV4-1 . TRBD1 TGCGCCAGCAGCCAAGAGAACAGGGGCGACGAGCAGTACTTC CASSQENRGDEQYF
TRBJ1-2 15 TRBV5-4 once TRBD1 TGTGCCAGCAGCAGCCGGGACAGGGTTATCTATGGCTACACCTTC CASSSRDRVIYGYTF
TRBJ1-5 13 TRBV4-2 . . TGTGCCAGCAGTCTAGAGGGGGAACAGCCCCAGCATTTT CASSLEGEQPQHF
TRBJ2-1 15 TRBV19 . . TGTGCCAGTAAACCCACAGGGCGTACTTCAGATGAGCAGTTCTTC CASKPTGRTSDEQFF
TRBJ1-1 14 TRBV5-1 . TRBD1 TGCGCCAGCAGTCCCGACAGGGTGGACACTGAAGCTTTCTTT CASSPDRVDTEAFF
TRBJ1-1 12 TRBV2 few TRBD1 TGTGCCAGCGGGGGTACAGGGGGAGAAGCTTTCTTT CASGGTGGEAFF
TRBJ2-2 16 TRBV15 . TRBD2 TGTGCCACCAGCACGGGACTAGCGGGAGCCCACGGGGAGCTGTTTTTT CATSTGLAGAHGELFF
TRBJ2-7 16 TRBV9 . . TGTGCCAGCAGCGTAGGTGCCGGACTGGCGTCCTACGAGCAGTACTTC CASSVGAGLASYEQYF
TRBJ2-1 14 TRBV5-1 . TRBD2 TGCGCCAGCAGCCTAGGGACTAGCTACAATGAGCAGTTCTTC CASSLGTSYNEQFF
TRBJ1-3 16 TRBV2 . TRBD1 TGTGCCAGCACGCGGGACCCCGACAGGGTCGAAAACACCATATATTTT CASTRDPDRVENTIYF
TRBJ2-1 14 TRBV18 . . TGTGCCAGCTCACCAGGGAGGTCCTACAATGAGCAGTTCTTC CASSPGRSYNEQFF
TRBJ2-3 16 TRBV5-1 . . TGCGCCAGCAGCTTCCCCCCAGCGGGGGACAGTGATACGCAGTATTTT CASSFPPAGDSDTQYF
TRBJ1-1 12 TRBV7-2 . . TGTGCCAGCAGTCTATCTAACACTGAAGCTTTCTTT CASSLSNTEAFF
TRBJ2-7 14 TRBV5-1 once . TGCGCCAGCAGCTTGGAAGGGGGTCCCTACGAGCAGTACTTC CASSLEGGPYEQYF
TRBJ1-2 16 TRBV5-8 . . TGTGCCAGCAGCTTGGATGGGGGGGCCAGGGTCTATGGCTACACCTTC CASSLDGGARVYGYTF
TRBJ1-1 11 TRBV2 . . TGTGCCAGCATAGAGAACACTGAAGCTTTCTTT CASIENTEAFF
TRBJ2-7 14 TRBV27 . TRBD1 TGTGCCAGCAGTTCCGGACAGGGTGCCTACGAGCAGTACTTC CASSSGQGAYEQYF
TRBJ2-7 15 TRBV6-5 . TRBD2 TGTGCCAGCAGTTACTCTCGGGAGGGAGCTTGGGAGCAGTACTTC CASSYSREGAWEQYF
TRBJ2-7 15 TRBV6-5 once . TGTGCCAGCAGCCCCGGCGGGGGCGAGACCTACGAGCAGTACTTC CASSPGGGETYEQYF
TRBJ2-1 14 TRBV7-9 . . TGTGCCAGCAGCTTAACAGGGTTAGGGAATGAGCAGTTCTTC CASSLTGLGNEQFF
TRBJ2-7 12 TRBV29-1 . TRBD2 TGCAGCGTTGAGGAGCGGGACTACGAGCAGTACTTC CSVEERDYEQYF
TRBJ1-2 13 TRBV5-1 few . TGCGCCAGCAGCTGGCTGGGGGCTTGGGGCTACACCTTC CASSWLGAWGYTF
TRBJ2-2 19 TRBV6-4 . TRBD2 TGTGCCAGCAGCCCGTTAATTCCTTCTAAGGGCGGGGGTCCCGGGGAGCTGTTTTTT CASSPLIPSKGGGPGELFF
TRBJ2-5 14 TRBV19 once . TGTGCCAGTAGTATCGCAGTCCTTGCTGAGACCCAGTACTTC CASSIAVLAETQYF
TRBJ2-7 17 TRBV7-9 once TRBD2 TGTGCCAGCAGCTCGTCACTAGCGGGGCCGAGCTCCTACGAGCAGTACTTC CASSSSLAGPSSYEQYF
TRBJ1-2 15 TRBV6-5 . . TGTGCCAGCAGTTATGAAGCCGGGACAAACTATGGCTACACCTTC CASSYEAGTNYGYTF
TRBJ2-1 12 TRBV10-2 . . TGCGCCAGCAGTGAGTCTCTCAATGAGCAGTTCTTC CASSESLNEQFF
TRBJ2-7 12 TRBV7-2 . . TGTGCCAGCAGCCACGGAGACTACGAGCAGTACTTC CASSHGDYEQYF
TRBJ2-5 15 TRBV6-5 . TRBD1 TGTGCCAGCACCGACCCCGACAGGGTTGGGGAGACCCAGTACTTC CASTDPDRVGETQYF
TRBJ2-7 12 TRBV7-2 . . TGTGCCAGCAGCCCCTCCTCCTACGAGCAGTACTTC CASSPSSYEQYF
TRBJ1-5 15 TRBV9 once TRBD1 TGTGCCAGCAGCCCGGGCGGAGGGGGCGGTCAGCCCCAGCATTTT CASSPGGGGGQPQHF
TRBJ2-7 12 TRBV2 . TRBD1 TGTGCCAGCATTGACAGGGGAAGTGAGCAGTACTTC CASIDRGSEQYF
TRBJ1-5 14 TRBV19 . TRBD1 TGTGCCAGTAGATCGACAGGGGGTAATCAGCCCCAGCATTTT CASRSTGGNQPQHF
TRBJ2-1 17 TRBV2 . TRBD2 TGTGCCAGCAGCCAAACTAGCGGGCAGTACATAGCCAATGAGCAGTTCTTC CASSQTSGQYIANEQFF
TRBJ2-7 13 TRBV19 . . TGTGCCAGTAGTGCCAGGATTGCCTACGAGCAGTACTTC CASSARIAYEQYF
TRBJ2-3 15 TRBV18 . . TGTGCCAGCTCTTCGAAGGCGGGGGACACGGATACGCAGTATTTT CASSSKAGDTDTQYF
TRBJ2-6 16 TRBV4-3 . . TGCGCCAGCAGCCAAGAATCAGGCTCTGGGGCCAACGTCCTGACTTTC CASSQESGSGANVLTF
TRBJ1-2 13 TRBV30 . . TGTGCCTGGAGTGTACAAGTGGACTATGGCTACACCTTC CAWSVQVDYGYTF
TRBJ2-2 15 TRBV4-1 . . TGCGCCAGCAGCCAAGAAAGGGGGGGCACCGGGGAGCTGTTTTTT CASSQERGGTGELFF
TRBJ2-1 18 TRBV10-3 . TRBD2 TGTGCCACCAACGGGAACAGGACTAGCGGAACGGAGCTAGGGGAGCAGTTCTTC CATNGNRTSGTELGEQFF
TRBJ2-1 16 TRBV5-5 once TRBD1 TGTGCCAGCAGCCCCCGGGACAGGGCATCCTACAATGAGCAGTTCTTC CASSPRDRASYNEQFF
TRBJ1-2 16 TRBV4-2 . . TGTGCCAGCAGCACTGGAGTGGCCATCGATAACTATGGCTACACCTTC CASSTGVAIDNYGYTF
TRBJ1-2 16 TRBV19 . TRBD1 TGTGCCAGTAGCCTTGCCCGGACAGGGGGCAGCTATGGCTACACCTTC CASSLARTGGSYGYTF